This T cell receptor beta chain was sequenced in a study of T cells in Graves' hyperthyroidism and ophthalmopathy. It was RNA transcripts that yielded the amplified TCR beta CDR3 regions. Initially, a first-round RT-PCR of the TCR CDR3 employed the HTBI primer set. TCRdb itself ran the multiplex PCR reads through MiXCR, one entry per CDR3 protein. This sample carries about 290,000 distinct CDR3 sequences, about an eighth of them seen once, and the ten largest clones take roughly 8.5%. This clonotype has ten or more counts. Its antigen is not identified. Patients were excluded because of uncontrolled infection, other autoimmune disease, pregnancy or lactation. Together with thyroid ultrasound, orbital computed tomography, serum thyroxine and TRAb, clinical symptoms were used for diagnoses. Germline-derived CDR1 and CDR2 are SGHVS and FNYEAQ. CDR3 length: 14 residues. The ends were cut back, 3 bases at V and 1 base at J, with 6 bases in the middle.

Study-wide findings and caveats: The majority of expanded thyroid clonotypes above 0.001 also appeared in blood.

The receptor was isolated from a woman in her twenties or thirties with Graves' hyperthyroidism that later progressed to Graves' ophthalmopathy. Material: blood. The chain links TRBV7-6 to TRBJ2-2, with D uncertain. The CDR3 DNA reads TGTGCCAGCAGCTTTTACCAGAACACCGGGGAGCTGTTTTTT. This sequence encodes CASSFYQNTGELFF.